The sample holds many counts of the clone carrying this TCR beta chain. The junction had 12 bases not matched to a gene; V was cut back by 5 bases and J by 6 bases. Germline V CDR1 and CDR2: SGHAT, FQNNGV. This CDR3 comprises 15 residues. The data are from a study of human T cells and chemical hapten exposure. In the study overall: Across its roughly 24 weeks, the study gave patients weekly diphenylcyclopropenone doses to the scalp. Once 0.01% DPC had been applied to the upper back by patch test, readings were taken at 6 days. Mostly female patients had alopecia areata, totalis or universalis.

Documented time point: patch test 3, about 24 weeks after DPC sensitization. Treatment noted: therapeutic diphenylcyclopropenone sensitization with weekly scalp DPC. Unfractionated whole blood was the source from which total RNA was extracted. One entry per CDR3 protein, called by TCRdb with MiXCR from the RACE reads. The table records almost 40,000 distinct CDR3 sequences, roughly 9.5% of them present only once. This chain links TRBV11-2 with TRBJ2-7; 8 bases line up with TRBD1. The starting material was whole blood, obtained in connection with sensitization to the hapten diphenylcyclopropenone (DPC). This receptor was identified in a man aged 45-65 years with alopecia areata. Some clones in this sample may be carry-over from other donors' samples. This chain's CDR3 is CASSPHQTGEFEQYF. The CDR3 DNA reads as TGTGCCAGCAGCCCGCACCAGACAGGGGAATTCGAGCAGTACTTC.